This T cell receptor (beta chain) was observed in a study of T cells expressing NK-cell markers. Study-level background: Sorted CD3+CD56+NKG2C+, CD3+CD56+NKG2C- and CD3+CD56-NKG2C+ T cells supplied TCR beta repertoires.

This CDR3 has 12 residues. With respect to this clonotype: Its antigen remains unknown.

TCRdb reanalyzed the 5' RACE reads, giving one entry per CDR3 protein sequence and no DNA. The sample spans approximately 380,000 distinct CDR3 sequences; the ten largest clones claim around 5%. Findings of the study overall: The dominant NKG2C+ clonotypes represented about 1.0-7.0% of CD8+ T cells in over 5 donors.

Specimen: blood T cells: a sorted CD56 or NKG2C T cell subset, CD4+ or CD8+ T cells, or bulk PBMC T cells (not recorded which). The chain joins TRBV12-3 or TRBV12-4 to TRBJ1-5. This TCR came from a man aged 18-69 years in good health. The CDR3 region is CASVSGFGPQHF.